The 5 T cell receptor beta chains reported below all come from one sample, sequenced in a study of T cells in Graves' hyperthyroidism and ophthalmopathy. Amplification yielded TCR beta CDR3 regions, with RNA transcripts as the source. HTBI primers were the set used in a first-round RT-PCR of the TCR CDR3. TCRdb ran MiXCR on the multiplex PCR reads and lists one entry per CDR3 protein. Counted here are around 700,000 distinct CDR3 sequences, roughly 20% occurring once; the ten biggest clones make up around 17%. The sequenced sample consisted of blood. These receptors came from a woman between 50 and 59 years old with Graves' hyperthyroidism that later progressed to Graves' ophthalmopathy.

The genes are TRBV29-1 and TRBJ1-3; D not resolved. Germline CDR1 reads SQVTM; CDR2 reads ANQGSEA. This CDR3 has 14 residues. V was pared by 4 bases and J by 4 bases, with 14 bases between. The CDR3 loop reads CSVVMAVQGNTIYF. The CDR3 coding sequence is TGCAGCGTTGTAATGGCAGTCCAGGGAAACACCATATATTTT. Complete variable domain (other parts from reference TRBV29-1 and TRBJ1-3): SAVISQKPSRDICQRGTSLTIQCQVDSQVTMMFWYRQQPGQSLTLIATANQGSEATYESGFVIDKFPISRPNLTFSTLTVSNMSPEDSSIYLCSVVMAVQGNTIYFGEGSWLTVV.

This chain's CDR3 is CASSLNPGQGIEQFF. For the CDR3, the DNA is TGTGCCAGCAGCTTAAACCCGGGACAGGGAATTGAGCAGTTCTTC. V usage is TRBV11-2 and J usage is TRBJ2-1, with 9 bases fitting TRBD1. J was trimmed by 9 bases and V by 2 bases; bases with no gene match: 8. This CDR3 spans 15 amino acids. Germline lookup yields CDR1 SGHAT and CDR2 FQNNGV.

In nucleotides, the CDR3 is TGTGCCAGCAGCTCTGGGGGGGGACAGGGTTTTTACGAGCAGTACTTC. Translated, it gives CASSSGGGQGFYEQYF. This chain joins TRBV7-9 and TRBJ2-7; TRBD1 matches at 9 bases. From germline, CDR1 is SEHNR and CDR2 FQNEAQ (reference sequence). V trimming: 4 bases; J trimming: 4 bases; junction bases outside the gene matches: 11. The CDR3 sequence is 16 residues long.

This clonotype was picked up many times. This sequence joins TRBV7-6 and TRBJ2-3; possible D gene TRBD2, 6 bases. The CDR3 has 13 residues. Germline CDR1 SGHVS, CDR2 FNYEAQ. With 1 base removed from V and 7 bases from J, the gap between germline ends came to 9 bases. The CDR3 sequence: CASSLGGRNTQYF. The CDR3 DNA is TGTGCCAGCAGCTTAGGGGGGAGGAATACGCAGTATTTT.

This clonotype was seen ten or more times. This chain connects TRBV11-2 to TRBJ2-2; D tentatively reads TRBD1 or TRBD2 (6 bases each). This CDR3 region has 15 residues. CDR1 and CDR2 (germline): SGHAT, FQNNGV. The V end lost 2 bases, the J end lost 0 bases, and 7 bases lay between the germline ends. The CDR3 reads CASSLRGANTGELFF. The CDR3 nucleotides read TGTGCCAGCAGCTTAAGGGGGGCGAACACCGGGGAGCTGTTTTTT.